Following are 14 T cell receptor beta chains from one sample sequenced in a study of cytomegalovirus exposure and HLA in healthy donors. PCR involved 60 Vbeta and 13 Jbeta primers. Using immunoSEQ multiplex PCR, the repertoire was profiled, and TCRdb retains in-frame clones only, with some absent. The profile shows 150,000 to 200,000 clones, roughly four fifths of them singletons. The sequenced sample consisted of PBMCs. The receptors were gathered from a man in his fifties in good health and CMV-seronegative.

Points on this clone: One end of the junction is discordant with germline, which a read error may explain. The chain is built from TRBV7-9 and TRBJ1-6, with 8 bases aligning to TRBD1. Germline CDR1 is SEHNR and CDR2 is FQNEAQ (reference sequence). The CDR3 is 17 residues long. CDR3 nucleotides: TGTTCCAGCAGCTTACCTTGGACAGGGAATCAAGATTCACCCCTCCACTTT. Translation gives CSSSLPWTGNQDSPLHF. The whole variable domain, filled in from reference TRBV7-9 and TRBJ1-6, reads DTGVSQNPRHKITKRGQNVTFRCDPISEHNRLYWYRQTLGQGPEFLTYFQNEAQLEKSRLLSDRFSAERPKGSFSTLEIQRTEQGDSAMYLCSSSLPWTGNQDSPLHFGNGTRLTVT.

The chain couples TRBV2 to TRBJ1-5; 9 bases fit TRBD1. This CDR3 is 15 amino acids long. V lost 6 bases to trimming and J lost 2 bases; unmatched junction nucleotides: 5. Germline-derived CDR1 and CDR2 are SNHLY and FYNNEI. In nucleotides, the CDR3 is TGTGCCAGCAGGACAGGGGGAGTTGGCAATCAGCCCCAGCATTTT. Residues: CASRTGGVGNQPQHF.

This clone has only a few counts. The chain couples TRBV6-6 to TRBJ2-7; 8 bases are shared with TRBD1. This CDR3 has 13 amino acids. Germline V gene lookup returns CDR1 MNHNY and CDR2 SVGAGI (reference sequence). Unmatched junction bases numbered 4, after V lost 6 bases and J lost 3 bases. CDR3 in DNA: TGTGCCAGCAGCAAAGGACAGGGCTACGAGCAGTACTTC. Amino acid sequence: CASSKGQGYEQYF.

This clone has just one count. The chain recombines TRBV4-2 with TRBJ2-1; the D is unclear. Germline V lookup: CDR1 LGHNA, CDR2 YNFKEQ. Trimming cost V 5 bases and J 9 bases, with 14 bases left between them. The CDR3 extends over 13 amino acids. CDR3 sequence reads: CASSTPSRFEQFF. DNA of the CDR3: TGTGCCAGCAGCACCCCCTCTAGATTTGAGCAGTTCTTC.

The genes are TRBV5-1 and TRBJ1-2; D perhaps matches TRBD1 (5 bases). Deletions cut 6 bases from V and 1 base from J, with 16 bases between. The CDR3 runs to 15 residues. Germline loops: CDR1 SGHRS, CDR2 YFSETQ. CDR3 DNA: TGCGCCAGCATCCTTTCAGGGTTGGTTAACTATGGCTACACCTTC. Translation gives CASILSGLVNYGYTF.

This chain links TRBV18 with TRBJ1-2; TRBD1 aligns across 7 bases. The CDR3 consists of 15 residues. The V gene's germline CDR1 is KGHSH and CDR2 LQKENI. Losses at the gene ends were 4 bases for V and 3 bases for J; bases not matched to a gene: 8. The CDR3 is CASSQDRTSYYGYTF. Here the CDR3 DNA reads TGTGCCAGCTCACAGGACAGGACTTCGTACTATGGCTACACCTTC.

Concerning this clone itself: Germline and junction disagree at one end, which may indicate a read error. This chain uses TRBV7-9 with TRBJ2-7; D might be TRBD1 (6 bases). CDR1 is SEHNR and CDR2 is FQNEAQ in the germline V gene (reference sequence). This CDR3 contains 14 residues. The CDR3 is CSSSPQTGYHEQYF. As DNA, the CDR3 is TGTTCCAGCAGCCCCCAAACAGGGTACCACGAGCAGTACTTC.

This clone showed up just once. V and J are TRBV30 and TRBJ2-3; D is perhaps TRBD2 (6 bases). This CDR3 has 12 amino acids. V was cut by 5 bases and J by 1 base, with 7 bases left in between. Looked up from germline, CDR1 is GTSNPN and CDR2 is SVGIG (reference sequence). The chain's CDR3 is CAWSGGTDTQYF. The CDR3, as DNA: TGTGCCTGGTCGGGGGGCACAGATACGCAGTATTTT.

The CDR3 DNA reads TGTGCCAGTAGTATGGGGACAGTCTTATTCGAGCAGTACTTC. Translating gives CASSMGTVLFEQYF. J is TRBJ2-7 and V is TRBV19, with TRBD1 matching over 7 bases. The germline V gene encodes CDR1 LNHDA and CDR2 SQIVND (reference sequence). Trimming at V came to 3 bases and at J to 6 bases, leaving 8 bases not matched to a gene. The CDR3 totals 14 residues.

The chain carries TRBV5-1 and TRBJ1-1; 9 nucleotides agree with TRBD1. CDR1 and CDR2 from the germline V gene are SGHRS and YFSETQ. The J segment lost 11 bases and the V segment lost 4 bases, leaving 15 bases of the junction unmatched. This CDR3 has 15 residues. As DNA, the CDR3 is TGCGCCAGCAGCAGAGGGTTGGGACAGGGAGAACTGGCTTTCTTT. This translates into CASSRGLGQGELAFF.

A word on this clone: The same CDR3 can be traced to other DNA sequences in this sample. The chain has TRBV27 and TRBJ1-1, with 7 bases aligning to TRBD1. The ends lost 5 bases at V and 2 bases at J; junction bases unmatched: 8. Germline V gene data show CDR1 as MNHEY and CDR2 as SMNVEV (reference sequence). This CDR3 region has 15 residues. The DNA for the CDR3 is TGTGCCAGCAGTCCAAGGACAGGCGGCAACACTGAAGCTTTCTTT. Translation gives CASSPRTGGNTEAFF.

The rearrangement joins TRBV29-1 to TRBJ1-6, with a tentative D call TRBD1 (6 bases). V was shortened by 6 bases and J by 6 bases, with 12 bases between the two germline ends. Germline V gene sequence: CDR1 SQVTM, CDR2 ANQGSEA. The CDR3 has 13 residues. The CDR3 DNA is TGCAGCGTGGGGGCCGAAGTTAATTCACCCCTCCACTTT. Translated, it gives CSVGAEVNSPLHF.

The chain carries TRBV28 and TRBJ2-2; 7 positions match TRBD1. The germline V gene encodes CDR1 MDHEN and CDR2 SYDVKM. With 4 bases clipped from V and 4 bases from J, the junction kept 6 bases outside the gene matches. This CDR3 comprises 15 residues. CDR3 DNA: TGTGCCAGCAGTTCTACAGGGGCCGGCACCGGGGAGCTGTTTTTT. Protein: CASSSTGAGTGELFF.

V is TRBV11-2 and J is TRBJ2-1, with D tentatively TRBD1 (8 bases). V lost 9 bases, J lost 7 bases, and 22 bases lay in between. Germline CDR1 SGHAT, CDR2 FQNNGV. This CDR3 contains 15 residues. CDR3 loop: CASRGVRGRNNEQFF. CDR3 DNA sequence: TGTGCCAGTCGGGGGGTCAGGGGGCGAAATAATGAGCAGTTCTTC.